This T cell receptor (beta chain) was recorded in a study of shared clonotypes between healthy human individuals. Study-level results: A generally larger estimated richness was seen in naive subsets than in memory subsets. Naive CD4 clonotypes overlapped across a few donors at about 5.3%. Generation probabilities of non-shared clonotypes were lower (relative to those shared by all four donors).

For this clone: The antigen is undetermined.

Naive CD4+ cells were CD45RA-selected; the remaining cells were memory. TCRdb's copy holds only in-frame clones and misses some; the assay was immunoSEQ multiplex PCR. The sample holds hundreds of thousands of clones, under 80% seen once. The CDR3 loop spans 15 amino acids. CDR1 and CDR2 (germline): SGHRS, YFSETQ. With 1 base removed from V and 5 bases from J, the gap between germline ends came to 13 bases. The receptor comes from a man aged 30-40 years in good health. The chain combines TRBV5-1 with TRBJ2-1; weak D call: TRBD1 (5 bases). The sequenced material came from memory CD4+ T cells sorted from blood. Regarding subset: CD45RA-negative fraction. The DNA of the CDR3 is TGCGCCAGCAGCTTGAAGGCCAGGGTGGACAATGAGCAGTTCTTC. Translated, it gives CASSLKARVDNEQFF.